The 32 T cell receptor beta chains reported below all come from one sample, sequenced in a study of early T cells in non-severe SARS-CoV-2 infection. Each CDR3 protein gets one entry after TCRdb re-called the 5' RACE reads with MiXCR. The sample includes about 110,000 distinct CDR3 sequences, 10% to 15% seen only once; the top ten take approximately 3.5%. This material consisted of whole blood, taken at baseline. All receptors derive from an adult who was a healthcare worker with PCR-confirmed SARS-CoV-2 infection or an uninfected control (not recorded which).

This clonotype occurred many times. The chain links TRBV12-3 or TRBV12-4 to TRBJ2-7; TRBD2 matches at 9 bases. This CDR3 is 14 amino acids long. V lost 8 bases, J lost 3 bases, and 8 bases stayed unmatched. This CDR3 is CASSIAGVLYEQYF. CDR3 DNA: TGTGCCAGCTCTATAGCGGGGGTCCTCTACGAGCAGTACTTC.

This clonotype was observed at least ten times. The gene calls are TRBV6-4 and TRBJ2-3; 9 bases map to TRBD2. Germline V gene sequence: CDR1 MRHNA, CDR2 SNTAGT. This CDR3 region has 15 residues. V shed 0 bases and J 4 bases; nucleotides not matched to a gene: 2. The CDR3 DNA reads as TGTGCCAGCAGTGACTCGGCGGGAGGGCCAGATACGCAGTATTTT. Amino acids: CASSDSAGGPDTQYF.

J is TRBJ2-1 and V is TRBV11-3; possibly TRBD2 for D (5 bases). Germline V gives CDR1 SGHNT, CDR2 YENEEA. The CDR3 runs to 15 residues. V lost 3 bases and J 9 bases, leaving 18 bases between the germline ends. CDR3 coding DNA: TGTGCCAGCAGCTTGACGCTAGCCCCAATGGGTGAGCAGTTCTTC. It codes for CASSLTLAPMGEQFF.

The gene calls are TRBV18 and TRBJ2-1; 9 nucleotides agree with TRBD1. The CDR3 has 15 amino acids. Losses at the gene ends were 6 bases for V and 2 bases for J; bases not matched to a gene: 5. Per germline, CDR1 KGHSH and CDR2 LQKENI. The CDR3 spells CASSEGQGPYNEQFF. The CDR3 nucleotides read TGTGCCAGCTCCGAGGGACAGGGCCCCTACAATGAGCAGTTCTTC.

This clonotype was seen ten or more times. V is TRBV3-1 and J is TRBJ2-7; TRBD2 agrees at 13 bases. This CDR3 has 18 residues. The J segment lost 3 bases and the V segment lost 1 base, leaving 9 bases of the junction unmatched. CDR1 LGHDT and CDR2 YNNKEL come from the germline V gene (reference sequence). The CDR3 reads CASSQGLAGGQNDYEQYF. The CDR3 nucleotides are TGTGCCAGCAGCCAAGGACTAGCGGGAGGCCAAAACGACTACGAGCAGTACTTC.

In its sample, this clonotype was seen a few times. CDR3 sequence (DNA): TGCGCCAGCAGCTCAGGGATGAACACTGAAGCTTTCTTT. Translated: CASSSGMNTEAFF. This chain connects TRBV5-1 to TRBJ1-1, with D perhaps TRBD1 (5 bases). This CDR3 contains 13 residues. Trimming took 3 bases from V and 0 from J, leaving 6 bases between them. Germline CDR1 is SGHRS and CDR2 is YFSETQ.

The table lists this clonotype with a few counts. This sequence joins TRBV6-5 and TRBJ2-7; D might be TRBD2 (5 bases). This CDR3 comprises 14 residues. CDR1 and CDR2 (germline): MNHEY, SVGAGI. V lost 6 bases and J 5 bases, leaving 17 bases between the germline ends. In DNA form, the CDR3 reads TGTGCCAGCAGCCGACCGGGGTCTGGGAACGAGCAGTACTTC. Translation gives CASSRPGSGNEQYF.

The chain joins TRBV7-9 to TRBJ2-3, with D uncertain. In germline, CDR1 is SEHNR, CDR2 FQNEAQ (reference sequence). The CDR3 loop spans 14 amino acids. The germline V and J ends were trimmed by 3 bases and 6 bases, with 13 bases remaining between them. The CDR3 loop is CASSLWHPADTQYF. In DNA, the CDR3 is TGTGCCAGCAGCTTGTGGCACCCCGCGGATACGCAGTATTTT.

This clonotype has a count of ten or more. V usage is TRBV11-2 and J usage is TRBJ2-7, with TRBD2 identical over 11 bases. The ends lost 1 base at V and 7 bases at J; junction bases unmatched: 6. Germline assignment: CDR1 SGHAT and CDR2 FQNNGV. The CDR3 length is 15 residues. DNA for the CDR3: TGTGCCAGCAGCTTAGTAGCGGGAGGGCCGGGGGAGCAGTACTTC. It encodes CASSLVAGGPGEQYF.

This clonotype was counted between two and nine times. The CDR3 reads CSATLLPLGITSTDTQYF. The CDR3 DNA is TGCAGTGCCACCCTTCTACCGTTAGGGATTACTAGCACAGATACGCAGTATTTT. The rearrangement joins TRBV20-1 to TRBJ2-3, with unresolved D. V was clipped by 6 bases and J by 0 bases, with 25 bases between them. The CDR3 is made up of 18 amino acids. Germline CDR1 DFQATT, CDR2 SNEGSKA (reference sequence).

This clonotype turned up a few times. V usage is TRBV7-8 and J usage is TRBJ1-1; a weak D match, TRBD1 (5 bases). V lost 8 bases and J 7 bases, leaving 14 bases between the germline ends. CDR1 and CDR2 from the germline V gene are SGHVS and FQNEAQ. The CDR3 is 12 residues long. The CDR3 sequence is CASASGQGEAFF. The CDR3 bases are TGTGCCAGCGCCTCGGGGCAGGGTGAAGCTTTCTTT.

This clonotype was observed at least ten times. The rearrangement links TRBV29-1 to TRBJ1-2; tentatively, D is TRBD1 (6 bases). Trimming left V 7 bases short and J 6 bases short, with 12 bases between. This CDR3 spans 11 amino acids. From germline, CDR1 is SQVTM and CDR2 ANQGSEA. This CDR3 is CSAGGADGYTF. In DNA form, the CDR3 reads TGCAGCGCCGGGGGCGCCGATGGCTACACCTTC.

This clonotype has a handful of counts. The genes are TRBV7-2 and TRBJ2-5; D remains ambiguous. V lost 0 bases and J 14 bases, leaving 19 bases between the germline ends. The CDR3 runs 14 residues. Germline V gene sequence: CDR1 SGHTA, CDR2 FQGNSA. Written as DNA, the CDR3 is TGTGCCAGCAGCTTAGCCCCCGGGCAGACGGGCGAATACTTC. It yields the protein CASSLAPGQTGEYF.

At least ten counts were recorded for this clonotype. This chain connects TRBV5-1 to TRBJ2-7, with D uncertain. Germline V CDR1 and CDR2: SGHRS, YFSETQ. The V and J ends lost 2 bases and 2 bases respectively, with 5 bases between them. The CDR3 is 12 amino acids. The CDR3 loop reads CASSLDTYEQYF. DNA of the CDR3: TGCGCCAGCAGCTTAGACACCTACGAGCAGTACTTC. Using reference TRBV5-1 and TRBJ2-7 for the parts outside the CDR3, the full variable domain is KAGVTQTPRYLIKTRGQQVTLSCSPISGHRSVSWYQQTPGQGLQFLFEYFSETQRNKGNFPGRFSGRQFSNSRSEMNVSTLELGDSALYLCASSLDTYEQYFGPGTRLTVT.

The CDR3 here is CSARTAGALSSYNEQFF. CDR3 coding DNA: TGCAGTGCTAGGACAGCGGGAGCACTTAGCTCCTACAATGAGCAGTTCTTC. The V gene is TRBV20-1, the J gene TRBJ2-1; 8 bases line up with TRBD2. Germline values: CDR1 DFQATT, CDR2 SNEGSKA (reference sequence). Trimming removed 3 bases from V and 0 bases from J; junction bases left unmatched: 10. The CDR3 extends over 17 amino acids.

This clonotype has a count of ten or more. The gene calls are TRBV25-1 and TRBJ2-3; TRBD1 matches at 11 bases. This CDR3 is 22 amino acids long. V lost 5 bases to trimming and J lost 0 bases; unmatched junction nucleotides: 22. In germline, CDR1 is MGHDK, CDR2 SYGVNS. DNA for the CDR3: TGTGCCAGCAGTTTCGGATTTTCCCCGGACAGGGGGCCAAGAATAAGCACAGATACGCAGTATTTT. Amino acid sequence: CASSFGFSPDRGPRISTDTQYF. The variable domain in full, completed from reference TRBV25-1 and TRBJ2-3, reads EADIYQTPRYLVIGTGKKITLECSQTMGHDKMYWYQQDPGMELHLIHYSYGVNSTEKGDLSSESTVSRIRTEHFPLTLESARPSHTSQYLCASSFGFSPDRGPRISTDTQYFGPGTRLTVL.

This rearrangement joins TRBV4-1 to TRBJ1-2; 11 bases are shared with TRBD1. The CDR3 covers 20 residues. V lost 4 bases, J lost 4 bases, and 20 bases stayed unmatched. Germline V gene sequence: CDR1 MGHRA, CDR2 YSYEKL. This CDR3 reads CASSPQSFLGTGGIRYGYTF. CDR3 coding DNA: TGCGCCAGCAGCCCGCAAAGCTTTTTGGGGACAGGGGGGATTCGCTATGGCTACACCTTC.

The chain uses TRBV6-6 and TRBJ2-7, with TRBD1 matching 10 bases. The CDR3 contains 15 residues. The germline V gene encodes CDR1 MNHNY and CDR2 SVGAGI (reference sequence). After removal of 7 bases from V and 7 bases from J, the junction contained 13 bases not matched to a gene. The CDR3: CASKEGTGEMVEQYF. CDR3 bases: TGTGCCAGCAAAGAAGGGACAGGGGAAATGGTGGAGCAGTACTTC.

Comment on this clonotype: A much larger clone differs from this one at a single base, so this may be a read error. The chain recombines TRBV7-2 with TRBJ2-3, with D perhaps TRBD2 (5 bases). The germline V gene has CDR1 SGHTA and CDR2 FQGNSA. Trimming cost V 3 bases and J 3 bases, with 10 bases left between them. The CDR3 covers 14 residues. This CDR3 reads CASSFTLETDTQYF. The CDR3 DNA sequence: TGTGCCAGCAGCTTTACACTAGAAACAGATACGCAGTATTTT.

This clonotype has a count of ten or more. V usage is TRBV20-1 and J usage is TRBJ1-3; D call uncertain. The CDR3 extends over 15 amino acids. Germline loops: CDR1 DFQATT, CDR2 SNEGSKA (reference sequence). Trimming shortened V by 7 bases and J by 3 bases, and 19 bases separated the two germline ends. The CDR3 here is CSVPRGGEFGNTIYF. As DNA, the CDR3 is TGCAGTGTTCCCCGGGGTGGGGAGTTTGGAAACACCATATATTTT.

This clonotype occurred a few times. The rearrangement joins TRBV28 to TRBJ1-1; D call uncertain. Trimming took 3 bases from V and 2 from J, leaving 7 bases between them. The CDR3 contains 13 residues. Germline values: CDR1 MDHEN, CDR2 SYDVKM. The CDR3 sequence is CASSFRTNTEAFF. CDR3 DNA sequence: TGTGCCAGCAGTTTCCGCACAAACACTGAAGCTTTCTTT.

The V gene is TRBV6-6, the J gene TRBJ2-3, with D perhaps matching TRBD1 (5 bases). V was trimmed by 2 bases and J by 5 bases, leaving 14 bases between them. Germline CDR1 is MNHNY and CDR2 is SVGAGI (reference sequence). The CDR3 is 15 residues long. This chain's CDR3 is CASSYLGRVGDTQYF. The CDR3 region has the DNA TGTGCCAGCAGTTACCTAGGCAGGGTGGGAGATACGCAGTATTTT.

This clonotype has just a few counts. Here the CDR3 reads CASSFYRDYGYTF. The CDR3 region has the DNA TGTGCCAGCAGTTTCTACAGGGACTATGGCTACACCTTC. This sequence joins TRBV27 and TRBJ1-2; TRBD1 might be the D (6 bases). Per germline, CDR1 MNHEY and CDR2 SMNVEV (reference sequence). The CDR3 contains 13 residues. V was trimmed by 3 bases and J by 3 bases, leaving 8 bases between them.

As DNA, the CDR3 is TGTGCCAGCAGTTTAAGTGGGGGGGCCGGAAACACCATATATTTT. Its translation is CASSLSGGAGNTIYF. The chain employs TRBV12-3 or TRBV12-4 and TRBJ1-3; a weak D match, TRBD1 (6 bases). The V end was cut by 2 bases, the J end by 4 bases, with 12 bases between. This CDR3 region has 15 residues.

This clonotype was counted ten times or more. CDR3 DNA: TGTGCCAGCAGCTTGGATGGGGACAGGGAATACGAGCAGTACTTC. Protein product: CASSLDGDREYEQYF. The V and J genes are TRBV5-6 and TRBJ2-7, with 9 bases that match TRBD1. After removal of 0 bases from V and 4 bases from J, the junction contained 5 bases not matched to a gene. This CDR3 has 15 amino acids. Germline V lookup: CDR1 SGHDT, CDR2 YYEEEE.

The chain couples TRBV9 to TRBJ1-5; D unresolved. The germline V and J ends were trimmed by 4 bases and 9 bases, with 11 bases remaining between them. This CDR3 has 12 residues. CDR1 is SGDLS, CDR2 YYNGEE, per germline. The DNA of the CDR3 is TGTGCCAGCAGCTCCCGGACGGGGCCCCAGCATTTT. The encoded protein is CASSSRTGPQHF. The whole variable domain, remainder taken from reference TRBV9 and TRBJ1-5, is DSGVTQTPKHLITATGQRVTLRCSPRSGDLSVYWYQQSLDQGLQFLIQYYNGEERAKGNILERFSAQQFPDLHSELNLSSLELGDSALYFCASSSRTGPQHFGDGTRLSIL.

This rearrangement joins TRBV7-2 to TRBJ2-2; no definite D call. Germline V gives CDR1 SGHTA, CDR2 FQGNSA. The CDR3 consists of 16 residues. V lost 2 bases and J 5 bases, leaving 15 bases between the germline ends. CDR3 amino acids: CASSLYSTKATGELFF. CDR3 nucleotide sequence: TGTGCCAGCAGCTTATATAGCACTAAAGCTACCGGGGAGCTGTTTTTT.

V gene TRBV25-1 combines with J gene TRBJ2-5; D is uncertain. This CDR3 is built from 13 residues. The germline V gene encodes CDR1 MGHDK and CDR2 SYGVNS. The V end was cut by 7 bases, the J end by 3 bases, with 12 bases between. CDR3 nucleotide sequence: TGTGCCAGCAAAGGGCGGTCTAAAGAGACCCAGTACTTC. This gives the protein CASKGRSKETQYF.

This clonotype occurred many times. This chain connects TRBV29-1 to TRBJ2-1; the D gene is possibly TRBD2 (7 bases). V lost 4 bases, J lost 7 bases, and 17 bases lay in between. Germline lookup yields CDR1 SQVTM and CDR2 ANQGSEA. This CDR3 has 14 amino acids. The CDR3 region is CSVGKSGGANEQFF. The CDR3 nucleotides read TGCAGCGTTGGAAAGTCTGGGGGGGCTAATGAGCAGTTCTTC.

In this sample, this clonotype turned up a few times. This chain connects TRBV20-1 to TRBJ2-1; D call uncertain. Per the germline V gene, CDR1 is DFQATT and CDR2 is SNEGSKA (reference sequence). The V and J ends lost 6 bases and 9 bases respectively, with 21 bases between them. There are 14 residues in the CDR3. CDR3 nucleotide sequence: TGCAGTGCCCCAGGCCCTCTACGTCGCGGTGAGCAGTTCTTC. Its protein is CSAPGPLRRGEQFF.

The V gene is TRBV12-3 or TRBV12-4, the J gene TRBJ2-1, with 9 bases fitting TRBD2. The CDR3 consists of 18 residues. V was pared by 6 bases and J by 0 bases, with 12 bases of the junction left unmatched. CDR3 loop: CASSPQISGGSSYNEQFF. The CDR3 region has the DNA TGTGCCAGCAGCCCCCAGATAAGCGGGGGGAGCTCCTACAATGAGCAGTTCTTC.

At least ten counts were recorded for this clonotype. The J gene is TRBJ1-1, the V gene TRBV29-1; D unclear. CDR3 size: 11 residues. Trimming left V 5 bases short and J 2 bases short, with 6 bases between. From germline, CDR1 is SQVTM and CDR2 ANQGSEA. CDR3 nucleotides: TGCAGCGTTTACCATAACACTGAAGCTTTCTTT. Amino acid sequence: CSVYHNTEAFF.